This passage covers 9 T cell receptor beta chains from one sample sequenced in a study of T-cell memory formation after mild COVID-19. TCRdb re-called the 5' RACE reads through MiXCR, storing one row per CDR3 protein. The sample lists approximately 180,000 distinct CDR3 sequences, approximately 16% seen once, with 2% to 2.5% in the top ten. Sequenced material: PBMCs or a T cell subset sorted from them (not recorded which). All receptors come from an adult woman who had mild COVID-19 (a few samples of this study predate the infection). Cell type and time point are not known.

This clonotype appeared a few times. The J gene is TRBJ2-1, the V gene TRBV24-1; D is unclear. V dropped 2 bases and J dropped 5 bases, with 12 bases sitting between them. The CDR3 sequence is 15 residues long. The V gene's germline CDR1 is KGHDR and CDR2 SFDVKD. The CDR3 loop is CATSDSERSHNEQFF. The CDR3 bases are TGTGCCACCAGTGATTCGGAGAGGTCCCACAATGAGCAGTTCTTC.

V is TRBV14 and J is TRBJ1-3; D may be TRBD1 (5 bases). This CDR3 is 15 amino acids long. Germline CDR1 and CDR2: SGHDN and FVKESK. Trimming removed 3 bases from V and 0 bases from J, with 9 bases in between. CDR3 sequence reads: CASSHPGSSGNTIYF. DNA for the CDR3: TGTGCCAGCAGCCATCCAGGGAGCTCTGGAAACACCATATATTTT.

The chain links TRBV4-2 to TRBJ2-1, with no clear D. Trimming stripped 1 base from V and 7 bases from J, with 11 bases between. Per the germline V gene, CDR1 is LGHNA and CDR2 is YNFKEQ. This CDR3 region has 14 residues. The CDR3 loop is CASSQGFAENEQFF. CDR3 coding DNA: TGTGCCAGCAGCCAAGGATTCGCGGAGAATGAGCAGTTCTTC.

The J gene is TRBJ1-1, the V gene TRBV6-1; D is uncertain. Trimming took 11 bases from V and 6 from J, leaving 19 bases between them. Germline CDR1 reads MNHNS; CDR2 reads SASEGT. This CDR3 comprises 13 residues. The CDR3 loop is CAFSVGVRAEAFF. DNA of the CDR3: TGTGCCTTTTCGGTCGGGGTTAGGGCTGAAGCTTTCTTT.

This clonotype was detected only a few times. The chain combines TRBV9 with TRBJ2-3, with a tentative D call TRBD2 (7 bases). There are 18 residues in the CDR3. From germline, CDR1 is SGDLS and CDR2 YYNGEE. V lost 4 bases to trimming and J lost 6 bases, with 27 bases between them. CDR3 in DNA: TGTGCCAGCAGCCCTCGAGGGGGGGTATCTACACGCAGGGATACGCAGTATTTT. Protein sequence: CASSPRGGVSTRRDTQYF.

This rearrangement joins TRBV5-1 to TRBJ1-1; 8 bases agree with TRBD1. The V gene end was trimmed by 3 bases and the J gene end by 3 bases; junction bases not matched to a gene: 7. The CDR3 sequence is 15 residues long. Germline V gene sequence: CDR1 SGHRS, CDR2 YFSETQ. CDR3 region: CASSSQGVVDTEAFF. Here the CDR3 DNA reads TGCGCCAGCAGCTCACAGGGGGTAGTGGACACTGAAGCTTTCTTT.

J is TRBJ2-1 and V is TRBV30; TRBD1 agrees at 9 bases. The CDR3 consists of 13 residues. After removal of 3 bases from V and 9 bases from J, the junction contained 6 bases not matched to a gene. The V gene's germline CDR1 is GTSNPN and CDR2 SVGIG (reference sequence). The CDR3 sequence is CAWRLLTGGEQFF. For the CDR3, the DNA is TGTGCCTGGAGGCTCCTGACAGGGGGTGAGCAGTTCTTC.

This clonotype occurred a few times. The CDR3 sequence: CASKTHETSTDTQYF. The CDR3, as DNA: TGTGCCAGCAAGACACACGAAACTAGCACAGATACGCAGTATTTT. J is TRBJ2-3 and V is TRBV12-3 or TRBV12-4; D not resolved. The V end was cut by 7 bases, the J end by 0 bases, with 14 bases between. There are 15 residues in the CDR3.

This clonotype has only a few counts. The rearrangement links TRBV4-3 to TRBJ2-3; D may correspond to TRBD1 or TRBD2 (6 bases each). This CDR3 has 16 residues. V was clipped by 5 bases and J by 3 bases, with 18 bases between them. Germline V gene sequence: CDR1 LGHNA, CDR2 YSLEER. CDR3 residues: CASSSKTGGSTDTQYF. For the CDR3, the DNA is TGCGCCAGCAGCTCCAAGACCGGGGGCTCTACAGATACGCAGTATTTT.